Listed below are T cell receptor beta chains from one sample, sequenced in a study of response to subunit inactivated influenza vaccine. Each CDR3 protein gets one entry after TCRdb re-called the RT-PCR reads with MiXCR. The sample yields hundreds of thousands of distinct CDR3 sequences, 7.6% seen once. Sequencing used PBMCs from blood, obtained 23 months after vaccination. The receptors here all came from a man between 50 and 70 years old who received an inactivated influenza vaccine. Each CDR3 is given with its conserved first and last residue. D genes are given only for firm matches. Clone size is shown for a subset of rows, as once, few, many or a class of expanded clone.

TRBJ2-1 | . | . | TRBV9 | CASSVGQEYNEQFF | TGTGCCAGCAGCGTAGGACAGGAGTACAATGAGCAGTTCTTC
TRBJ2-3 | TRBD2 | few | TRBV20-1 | CSAKIPGLAGGTDTQYF | TGCAGTGCCAAGATCCCGGGACTAGCGGGGGGGACAGATACGCAGTATTTT
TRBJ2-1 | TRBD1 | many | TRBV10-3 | CAISERGQANEQFF | TGTGCCATCAGTGAGCGGGGACAGGCCAATGAGCAGTTCTTC
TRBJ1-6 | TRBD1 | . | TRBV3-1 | CACSQSVARTGNSPLHF | TGTGCCTGCAGCCAGTCCGTCGCTAGGACAGGTAATTCACCCCTCCACTTT
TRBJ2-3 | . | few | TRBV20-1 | CSASRDTGTDTQYF | TGCAGTGCTAGCCGGGACACGGGGACAGATACGCAGTATTTT
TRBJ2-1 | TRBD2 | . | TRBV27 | CASSLRNSGGAGDNEQFF | TGTGCCAGCAGTTTACGCAATAGCGGGGGGGCCGGGGACAATGAGCAGTTCTTC
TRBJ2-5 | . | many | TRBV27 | CASSLWGKGETQYF | TGTGCCAGCAGTTTGTGGGGGAAGGGGGAGACCCAGTACTTC
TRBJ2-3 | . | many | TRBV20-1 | CSARFADTQYF | TGCAGTGCTAGATTCGCAGATACGCAGTATTTT
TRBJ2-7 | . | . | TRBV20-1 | CSASRVNEQYF | TGCAGTGCTAGTCGGGTTAACGAGCAGTACTTC
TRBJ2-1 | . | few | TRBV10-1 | CASSARGGEQFF | TGCGCCAGCAGTGCCAGGGGAGGTGAGCAGTTCTTC
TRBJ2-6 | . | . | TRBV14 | CASSQDKSAVSANVLTF | TGTGCCAGCAGCCAAGATAAGTCAGCTGTTAGTGCCAACGTCCTGACTTTC
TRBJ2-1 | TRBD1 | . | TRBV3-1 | CASSQDWTGYGNEQFF | TGTGCCAGCAGCCAAGATTGGACAGGGTATGGCAATGAGCAGTTCTTC
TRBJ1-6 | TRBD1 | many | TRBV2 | CASSSDRGTSPLHF | TGTGCCAGCAGTTCCGACAGGGGGACTTCACCCCTCCACTTT
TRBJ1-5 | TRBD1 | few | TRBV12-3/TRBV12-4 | CASTLSTGFNQPQHF | TGTGCCAGCACCCTATCGACAGGGTTCAATCAGCCCCAGCATTTT
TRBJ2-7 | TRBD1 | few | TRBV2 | CASSEETGREQYF | TGTGCCAGCAGTGAAGAGACAGGGCGCGAGCAGTACTTC
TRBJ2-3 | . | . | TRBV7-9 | CASSFKPDTQYF | TGTGCCAGCAGCTTCAAGCCAGATACGCAGTATTTT
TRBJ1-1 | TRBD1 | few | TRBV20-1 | CSAAADRLNTEAFF | TGCAGTGCCGCCGCGGACAGGCTGAACACTGAAGCTTTCTTT
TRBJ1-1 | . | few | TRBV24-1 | CATSDQGPLPAEAFF | TGTGCCACCAGTGACCAGGGTCCCCTACCCGCTGAAGCTTTCTTT
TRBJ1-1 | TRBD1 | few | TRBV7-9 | CASSPGTGWTEAFF | TGTGCCAGCAGCCCGGGGACAGGGTGGACTGAAGCTTTCTTT
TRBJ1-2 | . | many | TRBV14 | CASSQHSRGGYTF | TGTGCCAGCAGCCAACACTCTAGGGGAGGCTACACCTTC
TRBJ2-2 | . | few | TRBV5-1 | CASSWAANTGELFF | TGCGCCAGCAGCTGGGCAGCGAACACCGGGGAGCTGTTTTTT
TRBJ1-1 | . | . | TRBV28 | CASKIGTLNTEAFF | TGTGCCAGCAAGATAGGGACCCTTAACACTGAAGCTTTCTTT
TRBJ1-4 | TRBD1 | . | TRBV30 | CAWNKGGEGEKLFF | TGTGCCTGGAACAAAGGGGGCGAGGGCGAAAAACTGTTTTTT
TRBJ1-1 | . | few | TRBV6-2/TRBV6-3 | CASFGTPNTEAFF | TGTGCCAGCTTCGGGACACCGAACACTGAAGCTTTCTTT
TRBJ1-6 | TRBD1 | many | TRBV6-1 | CASRRTGENSPLHF | TGTGCCAGCAGACGGACAGGGGAGAATTCACCCCTCCACTTT
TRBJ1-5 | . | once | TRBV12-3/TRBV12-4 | CASNLGASQPQHF | TGTGCCAGCAATTTAGGTGCTTCTCAGCCCCAGCATTTT
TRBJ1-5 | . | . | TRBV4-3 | CASSQAQDQPQHF | TGCGCCAGCAGCCAAGCCCAGGATCAGCCCCAGCATTTT
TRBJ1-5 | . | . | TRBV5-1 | CASSLRSFHYSNQPQHF | TGCGCCAGCAGCCTCCGGTCCTTCCATTATAGCAATCAGCCCCAGCATTTT
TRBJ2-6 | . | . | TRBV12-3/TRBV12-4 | CATRPSGANVLTF | TGTGCCACCCGCCCCTCTGGGGCCAACGTCCTGACTTTC
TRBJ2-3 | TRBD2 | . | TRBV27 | CASSSLAGAHTDTQYF | TGTGCCAGCAGCTCACTAGCGGGAGCTCACACAGATACGCAGTATTTT
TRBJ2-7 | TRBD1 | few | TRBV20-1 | CSASGLITWAGGSYEQYF | TGCAGTGCCTCGGGGTTAATAACTTGGGCAGGGGGTTCCTACGAGCAGTACTTC
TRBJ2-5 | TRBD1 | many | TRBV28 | CASSPMPGQGQETQYF | TGTGCCAGCAGTCCAATGCCGGGACAGGGACAAGAGACCCAGTACTTC
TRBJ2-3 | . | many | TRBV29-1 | CSVEEELNTQYF | TGCAGCGTTGAAGAGGAGTTAAATACGCAGTATTTT
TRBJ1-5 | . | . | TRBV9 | CASSVGQGISNQPQHF | TGTGCCAGCAGCGTAGGTCAGGGGATTAGCAATCAGCCCCAGCATTTT
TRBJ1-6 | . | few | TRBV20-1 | CSARSAGVWDSPLHF | TGCAGTGCTAGAAGCGCCGGGGTGTGGGATTCACCCCTCCACTTT
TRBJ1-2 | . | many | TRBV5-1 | CASRDSDYGYTF | TGCGCCAGCCGGGACTCCGACTATGGCTACACCTTC
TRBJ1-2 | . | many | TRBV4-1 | CASSQDQGPYGYTF | TGCGCCAGCAGCCAAGATCAAGGACCCTATGGCTACACCTTC
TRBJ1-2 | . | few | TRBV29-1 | CSVDIAGVAYGYTF | TGCAGCGTTGATATCGCAGGGGTAGCCTATGGCTACACCTTC
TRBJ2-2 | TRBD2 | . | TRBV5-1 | CASSLGLAGSNTGELFF | TGCGCCAGCAGCTTGGGACTAGCGGGATCGAACACCGGGGAGCTGTTTTTT
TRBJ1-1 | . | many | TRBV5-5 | CASSPGTLNTEAFF | TGTGCCAGCAGCCCGGGGACGTTGAACACTGAAGCTTTCTTT
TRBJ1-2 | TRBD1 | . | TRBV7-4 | CASSLYQGDFNYGYTF | TGTGCCAGCAGCCTCTATCAGGGGGACTTTAACTATGGCTACACCTTC
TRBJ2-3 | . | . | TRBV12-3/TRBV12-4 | CASSPGGGGGITDTQYF | TGTGCCAGCAGTCCCGGGGGCGGGGGAGGAATTACAGATACGCAGTATTTT
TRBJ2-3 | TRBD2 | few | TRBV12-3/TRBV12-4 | CASSLFLAGGPTSTDTQYF | TGTGCCAGCAGTCTCTTCCTAGCGGGGGGCCCCACCAGCACAGATACGCAGTATTTT
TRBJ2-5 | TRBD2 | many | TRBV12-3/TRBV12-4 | CASRPAGGRETQYF | TGTGCCAGCAGACCAGCGGGAGGGCGGGAGACCCAGTACTTC
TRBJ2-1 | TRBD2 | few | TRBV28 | CASSLGGVLYEQFF | TGTGCCAGCAGTTTGGGAGGGGTATTATATGAGCAGTTCTTC
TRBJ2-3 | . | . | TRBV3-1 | CACCQLVGTADRGFTDTQYF | TGTGCCTGCTGCCAATTGGTCGGGACAGCGGATCGGGGGTTTACAGATACGCAGTATTTT
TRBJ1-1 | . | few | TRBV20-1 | CSASPHLGSEAFF | TGCAGTGCTAGTCCCCACCTGGGGTCTGAAGCTTTCTTT